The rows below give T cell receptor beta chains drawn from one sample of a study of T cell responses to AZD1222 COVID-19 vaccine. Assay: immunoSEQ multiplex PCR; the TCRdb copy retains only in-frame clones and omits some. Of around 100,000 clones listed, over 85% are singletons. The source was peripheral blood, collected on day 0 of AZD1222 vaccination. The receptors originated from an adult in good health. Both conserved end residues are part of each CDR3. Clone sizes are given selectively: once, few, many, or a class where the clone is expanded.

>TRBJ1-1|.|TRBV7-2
CASSLWGGVDTEAFF
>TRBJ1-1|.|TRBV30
CAWSVQRGPNTEAFF
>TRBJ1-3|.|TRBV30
CAWSVQTGGNTIYF
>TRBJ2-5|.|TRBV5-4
CASSLGSGIAGPRETQYF
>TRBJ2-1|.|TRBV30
CAWSQGQGSYNEQFF
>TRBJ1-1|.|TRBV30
CAWSRDRGTEAFF
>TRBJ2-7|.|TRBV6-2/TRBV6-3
CASSYHGGDRGQRKPHEQYF
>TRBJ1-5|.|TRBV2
CASSELGNQPQHF
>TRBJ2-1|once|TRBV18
CASSPPTGGSYNEQFF
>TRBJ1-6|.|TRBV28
CASSLLQVNSPLHF
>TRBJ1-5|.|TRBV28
CASSYSVEPQHF
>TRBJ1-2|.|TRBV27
CASSLSGTSDGYTF
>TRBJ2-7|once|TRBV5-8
CASSNADYALDEQYF
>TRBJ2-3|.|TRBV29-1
CSVRESSLTQYF
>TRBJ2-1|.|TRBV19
CASSPLSKATYNEQFF
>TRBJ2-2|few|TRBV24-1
CATSVSASNTGELFF
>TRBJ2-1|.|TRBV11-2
CASSFLAGNEQFF
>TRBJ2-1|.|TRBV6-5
CASSKQGSYNEQFF
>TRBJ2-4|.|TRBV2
CASRDLDRRNIQYF
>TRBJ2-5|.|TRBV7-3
CASTKPKGSETQYF
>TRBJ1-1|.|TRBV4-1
CASSQEGRSEAFF
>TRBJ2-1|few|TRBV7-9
CASSLGYAGSSYNEQFF
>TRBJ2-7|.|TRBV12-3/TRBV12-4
CASSVLVGEQYF
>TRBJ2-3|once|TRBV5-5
CASSLPSDTQYF
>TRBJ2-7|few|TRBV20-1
CSASLGDYEQYF
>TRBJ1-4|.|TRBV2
CASSDGVEKLFF
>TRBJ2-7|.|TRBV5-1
CASSRDSASYEQYF
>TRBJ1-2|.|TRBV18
CASSSDRVNDYGYTF
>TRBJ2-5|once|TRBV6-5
CASSYAARRETQYF
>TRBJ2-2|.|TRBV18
CASSSRGNTGELFF
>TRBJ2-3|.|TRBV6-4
CASSRDGSTDTQYF
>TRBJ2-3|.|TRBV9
CASSVDGRLTSTDTQYF
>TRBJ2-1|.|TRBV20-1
CSARAPSEQFF
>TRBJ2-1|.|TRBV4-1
CASSHLQGAGNDEQFF
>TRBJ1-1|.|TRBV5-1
CASSLTGGGSTEAFF
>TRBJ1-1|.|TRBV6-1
CASSEAGLNTEAFF
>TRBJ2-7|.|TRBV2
CASRTGPYYEQYF
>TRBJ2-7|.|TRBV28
CASSITGEPYEQYF
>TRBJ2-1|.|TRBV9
CASSVSTSGYNEQFF
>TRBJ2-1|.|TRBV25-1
CASSETRGTPNEQFF
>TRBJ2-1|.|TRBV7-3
CASSYGDRNEQFF
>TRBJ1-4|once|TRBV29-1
CSVGGRGTNEKLFF
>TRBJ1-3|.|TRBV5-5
CASSLGQPRDTIYF
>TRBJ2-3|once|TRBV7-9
CASSQHGTDGTDTQYF
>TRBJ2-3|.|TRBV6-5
CASSPRPGATQYF
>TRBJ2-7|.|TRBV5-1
CASSGTGLGNEQYF
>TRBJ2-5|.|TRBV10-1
CASSKGSRETQYF
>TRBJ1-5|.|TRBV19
CASNPRQSNQPQHF
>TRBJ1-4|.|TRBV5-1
CASSRGAGNEKLFF
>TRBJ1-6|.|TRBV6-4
CASKARAGDNSPLHF
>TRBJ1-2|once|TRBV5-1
CASSLEGGNYGYTF
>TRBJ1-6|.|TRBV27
CASSLIGGSNSPLHF
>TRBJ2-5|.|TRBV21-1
CASSKDRPQVTQYF
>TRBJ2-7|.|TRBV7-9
CASSQPPGLANYEQYF
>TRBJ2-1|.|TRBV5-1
CASSLALLYENEQFF